The 15 T cell receptor beta chains reported below all come from one sample, sequenced in a study of a mutant IDH1 vaccine in newly diagnosed glioma. Libraries were prepared by immunoSEQ multiplex PCR; TCRdb keeps only in-frame clonotypes and omits some of them. The sample has some 61,000 clones; around 85% are singletons. The time point: baseline, week 1 (first vaccination visit). Treatment denoted: pre-vaccination baseline after standard-of-care therapy. The material sequenced was PBMCs, taken from a glioma patient treated with radiotherapy, temozolomide or both. The receptors derive from a man between 25 and 39 years old with glioma.

The J gene is TRBJ1-6, the V gene TRBV6-5; unclear D gene. CDR1 is MNHEY and CDR2 is SVGAGI in the germline V gene. V was cut by 0 bases and J by 12 bases, with 15 bases left in between. The CDR3 runs to 15 residues. The CDR3 region has the DNA TGTGCCAGCAGTTACTCGGAAGTGGTCGGGGAACCCCTCCACTTT. It is translated as CASSYSEVVGEPLHF.

The rearrangement links TRBV6-1 to TRBJ1-1; tentative D call: TRBD1 (6 bases). The CDR3 totals 14 residues. Germline CDR1 reads MNHNS; CDR2 reads SASEGT. V lost 5 bases and J lost 4, with 14 bases in between. CDR3 protein: CASSYSRGGTEAFF. DNA for the CDR3: TGTGCCAGCAGTTATTCGAGAGGGGGCACTGAAGCTTTCTTT.

The sample holds a few counts of this clone. V is TRBV28 and J is TRBJ1-5, with D perhaps TRBD1 (5 bases). The CDR3 covers 15 residues. Trimming removed 6 bases from V and 2 bases from J, with 14 bases in between. The germline gives CDR1 MDHEN, CDR2 SYDVKM. This CDR3 is CASRLQGQGNQPQHF. As DNA, the CDR3 is TGTGCCAGCAGACTTCAGGGTCAGGGCAATCAGCCCCAGCATTTT.

This clone occurred once. The V call is TRBV5-6, the J call TRBJ1-5; D remains ambiguous. V shed 2 bases and J shed 6 bases, with 9 bases lying between them. Germline CDR1 is SGHDT and CDR2 is YYEEEE. The CDR3 extends over 13 amino acids. CDR3 in amino acids: CASSFGLGQPQHF. CDR3 nucleotides: TGTGCCAGCAGCTTTGGGCTTGGTCAGCCCCAGCATTTT.

About this clone itself: Other DNA sequences in this sample translate to the same CDR3. V is TRBV18 and J is TRBJ2-5; no clear D. CDR3 length: 12 residues. V dropped 0 bases and J dropped 5 bases, with 4 bases sitting between them. CDR1 and CDR2 (germline): KGHSH, LQKENI. DNA for the CDR3: TGTGCCAGCTCACCACCCGGTGAGACCCAGTACTTC. This sequence encodes CASSPPGETQYF.

The DNA of the CDR3 is TGCGCCAGCAGCGGAGTCCCGGGACAGGGTCGGACTGGAAACACCATATATTTT. Encoded protein: CASSGVPGQGRTGNTIYF. J is TRBJ1-3 and V is TRBV10-1; 9 bases map to TRBD1. The germline gives CDR1 WNHNN, CDR2 SYGVQD (reference sequence). The CDR3 covers 18 residues. V shed 6 bases, J shed 2 bases, and the junction held 14 bases outside the gene matches.

This clone was recorded only once. The genes are TRBV2 and TRBJ1-1; 7 nucleotides line up with TRBD1. The CDR3 loop spans 19 amino acids. The V gene end was trimmed by 2 bases and the J gene end by 3 bases; junction bases not matched to a gene: 18. Germline loops: CDR1 SNHLY, CDR2 FYNNEI. The CDR3 coding sequence is TGTGCCAGCAGTGAATGGCAGGGGGGTATCAATACGGCGGACACTGAAGCTTTCTTT. Translated, it gives CASSEWQGGINTADTEAFF. Using reference TRBV2 and TRBJ1-1 for the parts outside the CDR3, the full variable domain is EPEVTQTPSHQVTQMGQEVILRCVPISNHLYFYWYRQILGQKVEFLVSFYNNEISEKSEIFDDQFSVERPDGSNFTLKIRSTKLEDSAMYFCASSEWQGGINTADTEAFFGQGTRLTVV.

CDR3 sequence: CASSLTAGRNYEQYF. The CDR3 DNA is TGCGCCAGCAGCCTTACGGCAGGGAGGAACTACGAGCAGTACTTC. The chain joins TRBV4-1 to TRBJ2-7; maybe TRBD2 (6 bases). V shed 4 bases and J shed 3 bases, with 16 bases lying between them. This CDR3 comprises 15 residues. The germline V gene encodes CDR1 MGHRA and CDR2 YSYEKL.

The sample holds a few counts of this clone. The chain combines TRBV6-6 with TRBJ1-1, with D possibly being TRBD1 (5 bases). V dropped 2 bases and J dropped 1 base, with 8 bases sitting between them. This CDR3 is built from 14 residues. Germline V gives CDR1 MNHNY, CDR2 SVGAGI (reference sequence). The CDR3: CASSYNRKNTEAFF. Here the CDR3 DNA reads TGTGCCAGCAGTTACAACAGGAAGAACACTGAAGCTTTCTTT.

The chain couples TRBV4-2 to TRBJ2-3; D gene unclear. Looked up from germline, CDR1 is LGHNA and CDR2 is YNFKEQ. This CDR3 spans 15 amino acids. The V and J ends lost 3 bases and 0 bases respectively, with 10 bases between them. The CDR3 region has the DNA TGTGCCAGCAGCCAGACCATAGGAAGCACAGATACGCAGTATTTT. Amino acid sequence: CASSQTIGSTDTQYF.

The genes are TRBV28 and TRBJ1-5, with D possibly TRBD1 on 5 matching bases. This CDR3 spans 18 amino acids. Per the germline V gene, CDR1 is MDHEN and CDR2 is SYDVKM. The V and J ends lost 1 base and 1 base respectively, with 17 bases between them. CDR3 amino acids: CASSLYLDSLHSNQPQHF. The CDR3 DNA is TGTGCCAGCAGTTTATACCTCGACAGTTTACACAGCAATCAGCCCCAGCATTTT. Filled out from reference TRBV28 and TRBJ1-5, the complete variable domain reads DVKVTQSSRYLVKRTGEKVFLECVQDMDHENMFWYRQDPGLGLRLIYFSYDVKMKEKGDIPEGYSVSREKKERFSLILESASTNQTSMYLCASSLYLDSLHSNQPQHFGDGTRLSIL.

The CDR3 loop is CASSGREREQYF. In nucleotides, the CDR3 is TGTGCCAGCAGTGGTAGGGAACGCGAGCAGTACTTC. The chain couples TRBV6-1 to TRBJ2-7, with D hard to call. The CDR3 consists of 12 residues. V lost 4 bases to trimming and J lost 6 bases, with 10 bases between them. The germline CDR1 and CDR2 sequences are MNHNS and SASEGT.

This chain links TRBV2 with TRBJ1-1; no clear D gene. The CDR3 spans 13 residues. The V end lost 2 bases, the J end lost 0 bases, and 4 bases lay between the germline ends. CDR1 and CDR2 from the germline V gene are SNHLY and FYNNEI. Here the CDR3 reads CASSEQLNTEAFF. CDR3 bases: TGTGCCAGCAGTGAACAGTTGAACACTGAAGCTTTCTTT. Combining the CDR3 with reference TRBV2 and TRBJ1-1 gives the whole variable domain EPEVTQTPSHQVTQMGQEVILRCVPISNHLYFYWYRQILGQKVEFLVSFYNNEISEKSEIFDDQFSVERPDGSNFTLKIRSTKLEDSAMYFCASSEQLNTEAFFGQGTRLTVV.

V usage is TRBV11-2 and J usage is TRBJ2-7; a possible D gene is TRBD1 (6 bases). The CDR3 sequence is 13 residues long. V dropped 4 bases and J dropped 2 bases, with 9 bases sitting between them. CDR1 and CDR2 from the germline V gene are SGHAT and FQNNGV. The CDR3 sequence: CASSSGQTYEQYF. The CDR3 region has the DNA TGTGCCAGCAGCTCCGGACAGACCTACGAGCAGTACTTC.

The J gene is TRBJ2-5, the V gene TRBV7-8, with D unclear. V shed 5 bases and J shed 5 bases, with 9 bases lying between them. Germline V gene data show CDR1 as SGHVS and CDR2 as FQNEAQ. The CDR3 is 12 amino acids. CDR3 in DNA: TGTGCCAGCAGCCTTATCCTCGAGACCCAGTACTTC. Its translation: CASSLILETQYF.